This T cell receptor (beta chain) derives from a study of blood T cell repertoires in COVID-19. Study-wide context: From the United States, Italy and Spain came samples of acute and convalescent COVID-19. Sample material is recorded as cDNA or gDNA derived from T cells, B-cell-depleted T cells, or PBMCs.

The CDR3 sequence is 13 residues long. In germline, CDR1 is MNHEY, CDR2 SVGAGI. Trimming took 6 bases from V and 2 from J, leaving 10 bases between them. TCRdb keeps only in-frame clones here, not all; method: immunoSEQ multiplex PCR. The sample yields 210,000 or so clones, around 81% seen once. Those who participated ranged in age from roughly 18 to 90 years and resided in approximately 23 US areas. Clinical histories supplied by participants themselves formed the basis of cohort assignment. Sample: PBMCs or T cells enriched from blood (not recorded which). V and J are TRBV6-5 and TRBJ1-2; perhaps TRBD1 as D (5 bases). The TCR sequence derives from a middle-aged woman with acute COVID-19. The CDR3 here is CASRAGTNYGYTF. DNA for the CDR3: TGTGCCAGCAGGGCGGGGACCAACTATGGCTACACCTTC.